Listed below are T cell receptor beta chains from one sample, sequenced in a study of blood T cell repertoires in COVID-19. Here immunoSEQ multiplex PCR was the method, and the copy in TCRdb shows in-frame clones only, minus some. The table has a few hundred thousand clones, around 88% seen once. Material: peripheral blood. The source is an elderly man with acute or convalescent COVID-19. Both conserved end residues are trimmed from each CDR3.

TRBV28	TRBJ2-1	ASSFARSDEQF
TRBV5-1	TRBJ1-6	ASSLQGASYNSPLH
TRBV6-1	TRBJ1-1	ASSELGRTEAF
TRBV4-2	TRBJ1-3	ASSQDSGRNTIY
TRBV28	TRBJ2-1	ASSTGGAYNEQF
TRBV27	TRBJ1-2	ASSSGDRVNYGYT
TRBV14	TRBJ2-7	ASSRFPEGEQY
TRBV5-4	TRBJ2-5	ASSPGKVSLETQY
TRBV3-1/TRBV3-2	TRBJ1-2	ASSQVRRGNIYGYT
TRBV6-1	TRBJ1-1	ASSELPGGTEAF
TRBV2	TRBJ1-3	ASKLPRGAGNTIY
TRBV2	TRBJ2-7	ASSRQGAWNYEQY
TRBV9	TRBJ1-6	ASSAGGEQYSPLH
TRBV6-5	TRBJ2-7	ASSYTKTGSYEQY
TRBV24-1	TRBJ2-2	ATSRDRGQGFTGELF
TRBV7-2	TRBJ1-2	ASSPGTGDYGYT
TRBV6-1	TRBJ2-7	ASSESTGQY
TRBV28	TRBJ1-2	ASSPPTGNYGYT
TRBV5-6	TRBJ2-7	ASSWGLAGDEQY
TRBV11-2	TRBJ2-1	ASSLSTGGYEQF
TRBV28	TRBJ1-4	ASSPTGEEEKLF
TRBV20-1	TRBJ1-1	SPRGPTEAF
TRBV18	TRBJ1-1	ASSPRNRALNTEAS
TRBV6-2/TRBV6-3	TRBJ1-1	ASSYSRFWNTEAF
TRBV5-1	TRBJ2-5	ASSLGAGAQETQY
TRBV7-9	TRBJ2-3	ASSPRGGGDTQY
TRBV6-2/TRBV6-3	TRBJ2-1	ASSVDRASSYNEQF
TRBV4-3	TRBJ2-2	ASSLGTGGTGELF
TRBV29-1	TRBJ1-5	SVVGGAEQPQH
TRBV19	TRBJ2-3	ASSSLLDTQY
TRBV19	TRBJ2-3	ASSIALTSGGTDTQY
TRBV6-4	TRBJ2-1	ASSVTGVGNEQF
TRBV20-1	TRBJ2-7	SASQQGSPSYEQY
TRBV6-5	TRBJ2-1	ASWLLGGEQF
TRBV28	TRBJ1-2	ASSPPTAPKGPHGYT
TRBV4-2	TRBJ1-6	ASTPGTQDNSPLH